This TCR beta chain is from a study of PD-1 blockade in classical Hodgkin lymphoma (dated by TCRdb to the early 2020s). Concerning the study at large: Nivolumab dosing was 3 mg/kg intravenously every 2 weeks, continuing until either disease progression or unacceptable toxicity. A peripheral blood immune signature of response to PD-1 blockade in classical Hodgkin lymphoma was defined using TCR beta sequencing and CyTOF.

The Qiagen DNeasy kit was used to extract genomic DNA from unsorted PBMCs and from the negatively selected CD4+ and CD8+ fractions. TCR beta CDR3 regions were subjected to amplification by immunoSEQ multiplex PCR with primers that anneal to V and J segments. A synthetic immune receptor repertoire was used to minimize amplification bias, and any residual bias was removed computationally once sequencing was done. In the paper's pipeline: Custom Python scripts were used to quantify repertoire diversity as the Shannon entropy index. Unsorted, CD4+ and CD8+ repertoires were analyzed separately, except in combined analyses where CD4+ and CD8+ sequences were merged in silico. A clone counted as expanded when the clone's frequency after treatment rose at least 2-fold relative to C1D1, and clones undetected at baseline were given a pseudocount of 0.5. Clones with 0 or 1 copy at C1D1 were defined as singleton clones, while clones with 2 or more copies were defined as non-singleton clones. Clones expanded in unsorted samples were labelled as CD4+, CD8+ or unknown by matching protein sequences in sorted samples from the same patient. Diversity changes from C1D1 to C4D1 were tested in paired samples using Wilcoxon tests. TCRdb carries this immuneACCESS record with in-frame sequences only. Its versions omit some clonotypes, under half of them owing to an unresolved V gene in the studies checked, with the rest unexplained. Clonal size and the V and J genes are those of that table, whereas D and trimming came from the DNA. The sample table holds about 85,000 clones, of which roughly 91% were seen once. The top ten clones comprise under 3% of the sample.

Broad study findings and their caveats: Lower diversity was observed in patients in whom nivolumab was started less than 1 year after ASCT, and these patients were excluded from later analyses so that confounding by immune reconstitution would be avoided. Trial patients achieving complete response had baseline diversity similar to newly diagnosed patients, whereas partial responders and progressors had significantly lower diversity. A significant rise by C4D1 was seen in CD4+ but not CD8+ TCR diversity (p=0.0027 vs p=0.16), with the rise being most apparent in complete responders (p=0.02). The study was limited to a single clinical trial cohort, and causes of repertoire differences, possibly disease activity or prior therapy, remained undefined. Baseline TCR diversity was reported to be lower in newly diagnosed patients than in healthy donors, and even lower in relapsed/refractory patients.

A remark on this clone: No antigen is known for it. No clone much larger than this one lies a single base away; base qualities are absent.

CDR1 and CDR2 are read off the germline V gene as LGHNA and YNFKEQ. The CDR3 measures 15 amino acids from cysteine to phenylalanine. The retained sequence is limited to the CDR3, 45 bases, with the frame set at the first base. At the junction V is shortened by 5 bases and J by 6 bases, with 19 bases in between. What this sample's time point label stands for: cycle 2 day 1 (C2D1) of nivolumab. Every trial patient had relapsed following autologous stem cell transplantation, and prior brentuximab vedotin exposure was what differed among cohorts A, B and C. A total of about 51 patients with relapsed/refractory classical Hodgkin lymphoma made up the trial cohort, and each patient's best overall response was complete response, partial response or progressive disease. In the multi-cohort phase II CheckMate 205 trial, trial patients received single-agent nivolumab. An independent review committee assessed best overall response by applying the 2007 International Working Group response criteria. Trial PBMCs were obtained immediately prior to nivolumab initiation (C1D1) and on therapy at cycle 2 day 1 and cycle 4 day 1. Peripheral blood was collected in 8 mL Vacutainer Cell Preparation Tubes, from which PBMCs were isolated by centrifugation and then cryopreserved.

The sample here was peripheral blood mononuclear cells (PBMCs), taken before the second cycle of nivolumab. The rearrangement combines TRBV4-2 with TRBJ1-2; a tentative D match to TRBD1 spans 6 bases. This clonotype was sampled from a human donor with classical Hodgkin lymphoma. The nucleotide sequence reads as follows: TGTGCCAGCAGCGGCCCCACCAGGGGTAGGGATGGCTACACCTTC. It codes for CASSGPTRGRDGYTF.